This record concerns one T cell receptor (beta chain) sequence. Its target is unknown. Trimming removed 3 bases from V and 0 bases from J, with 16 bases in between. The germline V gene has CDR1 SQVTM and CDR2 ANQGSEA. The CDR3 runs to 16 residues. Library construction for TCR beta used iRepertoire HTBI primers and Arm-PCR of CDR3 regions. TCRdb analysed the multiplex PCR reads with MiXCR anew, one entry per CDR3 protein. The top ten clones hold approximately 24% of a sample with approximately 230,000 distinct CDR3 sequences, approximately 16% of them seen once. This entry is derived from a study of regulatory T cells in long-lasting Graves disease. The wider study: For under 3 months, newly diagnosed Graves' patients had been taking antithyroid drugs.

Documented time point: newly diagnosed GD, antithyroid drugs for less than 3 months. The TCR library used RNA extracted from PBMCs. A peripheral blood sample, roughly 8.5 milliliters in volume, was drawn into EDTA tubes. Study observations and caveats: Peripheral blood, not thyroid tissue, was the sole material studied. Among persistent patients, a larger number of public clonotypes were shared (roughly 2,700) than among newly diagnosed patients (about 1,000).

The sequences come from peripheral blood mononuclear cells (PBMCs), collected at new diagnosis, from a patient treated with antithyroid drugs. The J gene is TRBJ2-3, the V gene TRBV29-1; D is possibly TRBD1 or TRBD2 (5 bases each). The TCR was taken from a female donor with Graves disease. CDR3 bases: TGCAGCGTTGAGGGGACGGCCAGCGGTAGCACAGATACGCAGTATTTT. Its protein product is CSVEGTASGSTDTQYF.